This T cell receptor beta chain was identified in a study of cytomegalovirus exposure and HLA in healthy donors. The CDR3 is 15 residues long. Trimming left V 1 base short and J 1 base short, with 12 bases between. CDR1 is SGHDT, CDR2 YYEEEE, per germline. Amplification used 60 Vbeta primers and 13 Jbeta primers. Assay: immunoSEQ multiplex PCR; the TCRdb copy retains only in-frame clones and omits some. The profile shows 100,000 to 150,000 clones, 60% to 75% of them singletons. Donors were nominally healthy when sampled, though unrecorded immune exposures were likely. The sequenced sample was PBMCs. The TCR sequence derives from a woman in her forties or fifties in good health and CMV-seropositive. The chain carries TRBV5-6 and TRBJ2-7; D might be TRBD1 (5 bases). As DNA, the CDR3 is TGTGCCAGCAGCTTGAGGTTTCAGGGTTCCTACGAGCAGTACTTC. Translated: CASSLRFQGSYEQYF.